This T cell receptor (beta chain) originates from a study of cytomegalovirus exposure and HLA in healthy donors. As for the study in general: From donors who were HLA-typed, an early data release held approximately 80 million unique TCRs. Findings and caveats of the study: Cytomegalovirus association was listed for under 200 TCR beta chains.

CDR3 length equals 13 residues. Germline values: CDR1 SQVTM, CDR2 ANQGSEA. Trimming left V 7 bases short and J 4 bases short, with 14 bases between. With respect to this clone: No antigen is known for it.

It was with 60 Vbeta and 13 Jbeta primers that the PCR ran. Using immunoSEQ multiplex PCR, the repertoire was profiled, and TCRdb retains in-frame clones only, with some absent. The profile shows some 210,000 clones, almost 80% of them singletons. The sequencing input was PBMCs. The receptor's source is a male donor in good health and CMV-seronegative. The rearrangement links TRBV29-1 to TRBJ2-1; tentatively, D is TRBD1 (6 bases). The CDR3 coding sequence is TGCAGCGGGGGCAGGGGAATTTACAATGAGCAGTTCTTC. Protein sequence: CSGGRGIYNEQFF.